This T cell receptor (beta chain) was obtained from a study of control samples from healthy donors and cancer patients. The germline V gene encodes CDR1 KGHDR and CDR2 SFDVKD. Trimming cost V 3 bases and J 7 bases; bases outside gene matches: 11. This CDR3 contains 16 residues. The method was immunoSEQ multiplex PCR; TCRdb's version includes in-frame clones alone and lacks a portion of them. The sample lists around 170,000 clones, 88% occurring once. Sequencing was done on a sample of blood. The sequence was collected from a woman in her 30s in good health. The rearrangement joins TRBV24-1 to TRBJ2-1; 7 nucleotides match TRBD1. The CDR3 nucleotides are TGTGCCACCAGTGATGCACCGGGACAGCTGGGGAATGAGCAGTTCTTC. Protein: CATSDAPGQLGNEQFF.